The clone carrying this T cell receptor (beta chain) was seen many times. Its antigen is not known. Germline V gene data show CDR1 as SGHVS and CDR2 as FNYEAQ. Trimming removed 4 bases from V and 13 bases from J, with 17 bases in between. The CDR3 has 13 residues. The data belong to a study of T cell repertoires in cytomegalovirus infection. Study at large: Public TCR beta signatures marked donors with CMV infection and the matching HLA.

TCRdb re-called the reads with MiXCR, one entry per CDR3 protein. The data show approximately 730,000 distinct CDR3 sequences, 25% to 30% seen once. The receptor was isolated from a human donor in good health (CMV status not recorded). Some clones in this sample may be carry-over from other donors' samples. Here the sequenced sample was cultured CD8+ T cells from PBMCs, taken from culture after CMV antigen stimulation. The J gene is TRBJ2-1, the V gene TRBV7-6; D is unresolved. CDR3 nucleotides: TGTGCCAGCAGCTCAGCCGCGCGCTCTGACCAGTTCTTC. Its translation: CASSSAARSDQFF.